This TCR beta chain was identified during a study of T cells after yellow fever vaccination. TCRdb analysed the 5' RACE reads with MiXCR anew, one entry per CDR3 protein. The table lists about 340,000 distinct CDR3 sequences, about an eighth of them singletons. This CDR3 has 17 amino acids. Germline CDR1 SGHRS, CDR2 YFSETQ. V lost 5 bases to trimming and J lost 0 bases, with 15 bases between them. The chain uses TRBV5-1 and TRBJ1-6; weak D call: TRBD1 (6 bases). This material consisted of CD4+ T cells sorted from PBMCs, taken 15 days after the yellow fever booster vaccination. The sequence came from a man between 18 and 35 years old who received the YFV17D yellow fever vaccine. The CDR3, as DNA: TGCGCCAGCAGTTCCAGGACAGCCAGCTCCTATAATTCACCCCTCCACTTT. Residues: CASSSRTASSYNSPLHF.